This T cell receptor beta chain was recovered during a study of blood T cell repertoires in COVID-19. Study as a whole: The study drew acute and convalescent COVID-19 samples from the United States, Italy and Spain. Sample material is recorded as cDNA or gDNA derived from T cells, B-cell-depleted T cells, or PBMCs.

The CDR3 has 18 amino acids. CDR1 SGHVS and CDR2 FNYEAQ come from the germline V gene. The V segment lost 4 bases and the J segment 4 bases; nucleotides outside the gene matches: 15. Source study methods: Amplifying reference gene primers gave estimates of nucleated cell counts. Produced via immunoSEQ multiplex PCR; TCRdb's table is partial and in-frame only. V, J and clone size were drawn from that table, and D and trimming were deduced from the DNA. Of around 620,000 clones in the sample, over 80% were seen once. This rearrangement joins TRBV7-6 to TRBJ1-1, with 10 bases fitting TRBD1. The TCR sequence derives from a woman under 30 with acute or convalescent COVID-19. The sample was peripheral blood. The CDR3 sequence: CASSSALGTGVDRTEAFF. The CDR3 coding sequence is TGTGCCAGCAGCTCTGCCTTGGGGACAGGGGTCGATCGCACTGAAGCTTTCTTT.